This TCR beta chain was profiled in a study of shared clonotypes between healthy human individuals. Study as a whole: Donor composition was two women and three men, aged 18 to 49. The study's findings and limits: Compared with memory subsets, naive subsets generally had larger estimated richness. Rarefaction curves obtained for sorted subsets showed sequencing incomplete despite large depth. Represented diversity (both genetic and exposure-history) was limited by the small number of donors.

As to this clone: What it binds is not known.

Assay used: immunoSEQ multiplex PCR; TCRdb lists only in-frame clones, some missing. The sample lists some 1 million clones, more than 65% occurring once. The CDR3 has 19 residues. Germline V gene sequence: CDR1 SGHNT, CDR2 YYREEE (reference sequence). The trim removed 3 bases at V and 0 bases at J, leaving 13 bases unmatched. The chain recombines TRBV5-4 with TRBJ2-1, with TRBD2 identical over 9 bases. This clonotype was obtained from a young man in good health. The specimen sequenced was memory CD4+ T cells sorted from blood. The subset denotes: CD45RA-negative fraction. The CDR3 nucleotides are TGTGCCAGCAGCTGGGGGTCACTCCTAGCGGGAAGCTCCTACAATGAGCAGTTCTTC. It translates to CASSWGSLLAGSSYNEQFF.